The clone carrying this T cell receptor (beta chain) showed up just a few times. The data were taken from a study of blood T cell repertoires in COVID-19. Clones were read by immunoSEQ multiplex PCR, and TCRdb kept only the in-frame ones, dropping some. The sample yields around 450,000 clones, around 91% seen once. The sequenced sample consisted of PBMCs or T cells enriched from blood (not recorded which). The sequence came from a man aged 18 to 29 who had recovered from COVID-19.

CDR3 coding DNA: TGTGCCAGCAGAAAAACCGGGAATTCACCCCTCCACTTT. It is translated as CASRKTGNSPLHF. V gene TRBV28 combines with J gene TRBJ1-6; D gene ambiguous. Germline CDR1 and CDR2: MDHEN and SYDVKM. The CDR3 consists of 13 residues. V was shortened by 6 bases and J by 7 bases, with 10 bases between the two germline ends. Drawing the rest from reference TRBV28 and TRBJ1-6, the complete variable domain is DVKVTQSSRYLVKRTGEKVFLECVQDMDHENMFWYRQDPGLGLRLIYFSYDVKMKEKGDIPEGYSVSREKKERFSLILESASTNQTSMYLCASRKTGNSPLHFGNGTRLTVT.